Listed below are T cell receptor beta chains from one sample, sequenced in a study of siplizumab effects on memory and regulatory T cells. Sequenced by immunoSEQ multiplex PCR; TCRdb stores in-frame clones only, minus some. Found here are roughly 60,000 clones, just over 95% of them singletons; the top ten hold roughly 0.1%. Sequenced material: naive CD8+ T cells sorted from blood. Receptor source: a human donor in good health. Each CDR3 is given with its conserved first and last residue. Fields, in order: D gene, clone size, V gene, J gene, CDR3 DNA, CDR3 protein. D genes are given only for firm matches. Size is omitted from some rows. Given values are once, few, many or a class for expanded clones.

NA	NA	TRBV5-1	TRBJ2-1	TGCGCCAGCAGCTTGGACGAGGGTGAGCAGTTCTTC	CASSLDEGEQFF
TRBD2	NA	TRBV27	TRBJ2-3	TGTGCCAGCAGTTTATTAGTCGGGGGGGCGAAAGATACGCAGTATTTT	CASSLLVGGAKDTQYF
TRBD1	once	TRBV27	TRBJ1-5	TGTGCCAGCAGCCCCGGACAGGGTGGGCAGCCCCAGCATTTT	CASSPGQGGQPQHF
NA	once	TRBV7-3	TRBJ2-5	TGTGCCAGCAGCTTGGAGATTCGGGAGACCCAGTACTTC	CASSLEIRETQYF
NA	NA	TRBV27	TRBJ2-1	TGTGCCAGCAGTTTAACGGCTACCGACTACTACAATGAGCAGTTCTTC	CASSLTATDYYNEQFF
TRBD2	once	TRBV7-2	TRBJ2-5	TGTGCCAGCAGCTTATCTAGCGGGGGAAAGACCCAGTACTTC	CASSLSSGGKTQYF
NA	NA	TRBV19	TRBJ2-3	TGTGCCAGTAGTCTTACAGGTGTTAGCACAGATACGCAGTATTTT	CASSLTGVSTDTQYF
NA	NA	TRBV5-5	TRBJ1-4	TGTGCCAGCAGTCTCGACGGAAACGGTGAAAAACTGTTTTTT	CASSLDGNGEKLFF
TRBD2	NA	TRBV27	TRBJ2-5	TGTGCCAGCAGTTTGCACCCATCTAGCGGGGGGGCCTCAGAGACCCAGTACTTC	CASSLHPSSGGASETQYF
NA	NA	TRBV4-3	TRBJ2-7	TGCGCCAGCAGCCAAGACGGCTACGAGCAGTACTTC	CASSQDGYEQYF
NA	NA	TRBV6-5	TRBJ2-3	TGTGCCAGCAGTTACTTTTGGCAGGGCCTCCCCGATACGCAGTATTTT	CASSYFWQGLPDTQYF
TRBD1	NA	TRBV4-2	TRBJ2-5	TGTGCCAGCAGCCAAGTGCAGGGGGCTGTAGAGACCCAGTACTTC	CASSQVQGAVETQYF
TRBD1	NA	TRBV10-3	TRBJ2-7	TGTGCCGCCGACGACAGGGACCACGAGCAGTACTTC	CAADDRDHEQYF
TRBD2	NA	TRBV4-1	TRBJ2-3	TGCGCCAGCAGCCAATCGGCGGGGGGATTCACAGATACGCAGTATTTT	CASSQSAGGFTDTQYF
NA	NA	TRBV6-1	TRBJ2-3	TGTGCCACCCGAGGGAGGGGGGGCACAGATACGCAGTATTTT	CATRGRGGTDTQYF
NA	NA	TRBV28	TRBJ2-7	TGTGCCAGCAGTCCGGGACTGAGCTACGAGCAGTACTTC	CASSPGLSYEQYF
TRBD2	NA	TRBV5-4	TRBJ2-1	TGTGCCAGCAGCTTGGGTGCTAGCGGTAATGAGCAGTTCTTC	CASSLGASGNEQFF
NA	NA	TRBV9	TRBJ1-5	TGTGCCAGCAGCCGTTCAGATAGCAATCAGCCCCAGCATTTT	CASSRSDSNQPQHF
NA	once	TRBV6-1	TRBJ1-1	TGTGCCAGCAGTGAATGGCACATGGGGTCGGGTGAAGCTTTCTTT	CASSEWHMGSGEAFF
NA	NA	TRBV7-3	TRBJ2-2	TGTGCCAGCAGCCCCCTAACTGGGGGGTCCGGGGAGCTGTTTTTT	CASSPLTGGSGELFF
TRBD2	NA	TRBV27	TRBJ2-3	TGTGCCACCGCTAGCGGGGGTTGGGATACGCAGTATTTT	CATASGGWDTQYF
NA	NA	TRBV5-4	TRBJ1-2	TGTGCCAGCTGGTTCGGAGGGGGGGACTATGGCTACACCTTC	CASWFGGGDYGYTF
TRBD2	NA	TRBV4-3	TRBJ2-3	TGCGCCAGCAGCCAGACTAGCGGGACTAGCACAGATACGCAGTATTTT	CASSQTSGTSTDTQYF
NA	NA	TRBV14	TRBJ2-7	TGTGCCAGCAGACAAATAGGGGTAGACGAGCAGTACTTC	CASRQIGVDEQYF
NA	NA	TRBV29-1	TRBJ2-7	TGCAGCGCCTCAGGCGGGGAATCCTACGAGCAGTACTTC	CSASGGESYEQYF
NA	NA	TRBV4-1	TRBJ2-1	TGCGCCAGCAGCCAAGCCTACAATGAGCAGTTCTTC	CASSQAYNEQFF
NA	NA	TRBV25-1	TRBJ2-7	TGTGCCAGCAGGGGGGGACTGAACTACGAGCAGTACTTC	CASRGGLNYEQYF